This TCR beta chain is drawn from a study of blood T cells in healthy people across ages. The germline V gene has CDR1 DFQATT and CDR2 SNEGSKA (reference sequence). The CDR3 is 15 amino acids. V gave up 1 base and J gave up 8 bases, with 20 bases separating them. Sample-barcoded 5' priming and a J-beta primer mix drove a second PCR of 7 to 11 cycles. TCRdb reanalysed the 5' RACE reads using MiXCR and keeps one entry per CDR3 protein. The repertoire holds 1.5 million to 2 million distinct CDR3 sequences, with roughly 49% as singletons. This clonotype was detected only a few times. The chain couples TRBV20-1 to TRBJ1-2; no definite D call. The sequence was collected from a woman between 35 and 50 years old in good health. The specimen was blood. For the CDR3, the DNA is TGCAGTGCTAGAGCGGACGGTTTAGCAGGCAAAGGCTACACCTTC. It encodes CSARADGLAGKGYTF.